Here is one TCR beta chain with its context. This sample is part of a study of blood T cell repertoires in COVID-19. The germline V gene has CDR1 SNHLY and CDR2 FYNNEI. The CDR3 runs 15 residues. The V gene end was trimmed by 11 bases and the J gene end by 3 bases; junction bases not matched to a gene: 12. The method was immunoSEQ multiplex PCR; TCRdb's version includes in-frame clones alone and lacks a portion of them. Of some 180,000 clones in the sample, over 80% are singletons; the top ten hold roughly 8.4%. Sequencing was carried out using peripheral blood. The rearrangement uses TRBV2 and TRBJ2-3; 9 nucleotides match TRBD2. This TCR was recovered from an elderly woman with COVID-19, enrolled during active disease. As DNA, the CDR3 is TGTGCCGGAGAATCGGGACTAGCAGAAACAGATACGCAGTATTTT. This codes for CAGESGLAETDTQYF.